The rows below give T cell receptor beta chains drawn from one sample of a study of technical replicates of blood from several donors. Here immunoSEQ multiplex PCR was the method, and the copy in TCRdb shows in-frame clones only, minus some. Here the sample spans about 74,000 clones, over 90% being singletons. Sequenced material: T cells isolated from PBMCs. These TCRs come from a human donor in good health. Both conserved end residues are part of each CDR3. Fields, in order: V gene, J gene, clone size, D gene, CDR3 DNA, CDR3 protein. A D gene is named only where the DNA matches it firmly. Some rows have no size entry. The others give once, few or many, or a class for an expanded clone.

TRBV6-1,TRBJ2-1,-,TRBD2,TGTGCCAGCAGTGATCTAACTAGCGGGACCTCTGAGCAGTTCTTC,CASSDLTSGTSEQFF
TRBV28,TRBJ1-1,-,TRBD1,TGTGCCAGCAGTTTGGAGGGGGCCTGGGGGTTGAACACTGAAGCTTTCTTT,CASSLEGAWGLNTEAFF
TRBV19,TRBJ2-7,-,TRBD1,TGTGCCAGTAGTATCCCGGGACAGGGGGTCTACGAGCAGTACTTC,CASSIPGQGVYEQYF
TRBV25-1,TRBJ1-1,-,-,TGTGCCAGCAGACGGGGGGGGGATAACACTGAAGCTTTCTTT,CASRRGGDNTEAFF
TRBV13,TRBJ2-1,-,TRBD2,TGTGCCAGCAGCGCTACTAGCGGGGGCTTGATCAATGAGCAGTTCTTC,CASSATSGGLINEQFF
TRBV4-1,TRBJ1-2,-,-,TGCGCCAGCAGCCAACAGGACCCCCCGGGATGGGATGGCTACACCTTC,CASSQQDPPGWDGYTF
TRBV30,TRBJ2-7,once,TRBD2,TGTGCCTGGAGCATAGCGGGGAATCCCTACGAGCAGTACTTC,CAWSIAGNPYEQYF
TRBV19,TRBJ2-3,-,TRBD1,TGTGCCACCCGACAGGGGAGCACAGATACGCAGTATTTT,CATRQGSTDTQYF
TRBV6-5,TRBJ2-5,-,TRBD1,TGTGCCAGCAGTTTAATCAGGACAGGGGGTCAAGAGACCCAGTACTTC,CASSLIRTGGQETQYF
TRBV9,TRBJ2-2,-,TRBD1,TGTGCCAGCAGCGTAGCAATGGTGACAGGGGGCGCCTTGGTCGGGGAGCTGTTTTTT,CASSVAMVTGGALVGELFF
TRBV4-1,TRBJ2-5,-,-,TGCGCCAGCAGCCCGAGGGGGGGGCGGGAGACCCAGTACTTC,CASSPRGGRETQYF
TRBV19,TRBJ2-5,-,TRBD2,TGTGCCAGTAGGGGCGGGAGTTCTCTTGGAGAGACCCAGTACTTC,CASRGGSSLGETQYF
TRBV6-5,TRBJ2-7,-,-,TGTGCCAGCAGTTCCCCCCGGGGTCCGACCTACGAGCAGTACTTC,CASSSPRGPTYEQYF
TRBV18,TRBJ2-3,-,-,TGTGCCAGCTCACCCGCTAGCACGGCAGATACGCAGTATTTT,CASSPASTADTQYF
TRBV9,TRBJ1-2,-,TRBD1,TGTGCCAGCAGCCCGGGACAGGGGAACTATGGCTACACCTTC,CASSPGQGNYGYTF
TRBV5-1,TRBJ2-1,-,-,TGCGCCAGCAGCTTTAGCTACAATGAGCAGTTCTTC,CASSFSYNEQFF
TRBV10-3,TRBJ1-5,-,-,TGTGCCATCAGCGCCCCCCGGACCCTAGCAAATCAGCCCCAGCATTTT,CAISAPRTLANQPQHF
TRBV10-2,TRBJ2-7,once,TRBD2,TGCGCCAGCAGTGTGTGGGAGGGCTACGAGCAGTACTTC,CASSVWEGYEQYF
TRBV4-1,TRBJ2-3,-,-,TGCGCCAGCAGCCAAGCCGGAGCGGAAGTGACGCAGTATTTT,CASSQAGAEVTQYF